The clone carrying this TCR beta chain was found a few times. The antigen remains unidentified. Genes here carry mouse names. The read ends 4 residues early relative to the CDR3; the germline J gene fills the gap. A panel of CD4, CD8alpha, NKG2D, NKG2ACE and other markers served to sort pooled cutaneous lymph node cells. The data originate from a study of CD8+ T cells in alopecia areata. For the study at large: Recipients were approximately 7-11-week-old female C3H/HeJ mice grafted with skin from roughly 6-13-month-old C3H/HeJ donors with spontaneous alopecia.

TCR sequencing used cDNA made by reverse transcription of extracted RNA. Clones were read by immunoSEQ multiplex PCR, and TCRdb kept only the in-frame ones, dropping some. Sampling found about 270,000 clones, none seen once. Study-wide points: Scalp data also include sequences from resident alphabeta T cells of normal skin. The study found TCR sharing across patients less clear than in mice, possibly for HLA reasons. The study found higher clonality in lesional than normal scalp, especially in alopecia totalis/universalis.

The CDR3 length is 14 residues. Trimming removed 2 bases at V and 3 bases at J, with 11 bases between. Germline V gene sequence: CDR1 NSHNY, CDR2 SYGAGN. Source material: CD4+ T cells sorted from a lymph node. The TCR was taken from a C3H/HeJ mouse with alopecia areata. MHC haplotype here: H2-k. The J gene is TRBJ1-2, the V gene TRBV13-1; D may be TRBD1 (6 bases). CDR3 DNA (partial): TGTGCCAGCAGTGAGGGGGGCGCGGACTCC. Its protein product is CASSEGGADS. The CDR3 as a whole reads CASSEGGADSDYTF.